This TCR beta chain was documented in a study of CD8 T cells in ankylosing spondylitis. Unmatched junction bases numbered 6, after V lost 6 bases and J lost 6 bases. The CDR3 consists of 13 residues. Germline V gives CDR1 DFQATT, CDR2 SNEGSKA (reference sequence). TCR beta libraries were made by quantitative 5'-RACE with molecular barcodes. TCRdb reprocessed the 5' RACE reads via MiXCR and lists one record per CDR3 protein. The sample holds about 220,000 distinct CDR3 sequences, roughly 26% seen once. The chain uses TRBV20-1 and TRBJ2-3; 10 nucleotides align to TRBD2. Material for sequencing was blood, either unsorted or a sorted T cell fraction (not recorded which). The TCR sequence derives from a male donor with ankylosing spondylitis or in good health (not recorded which). The CDR3 reads CSALGLAADTQYF. The CDR3 bases are TGCAGTGCCCTCGGACTAGCGGCGGATACGCAGTATTTT.